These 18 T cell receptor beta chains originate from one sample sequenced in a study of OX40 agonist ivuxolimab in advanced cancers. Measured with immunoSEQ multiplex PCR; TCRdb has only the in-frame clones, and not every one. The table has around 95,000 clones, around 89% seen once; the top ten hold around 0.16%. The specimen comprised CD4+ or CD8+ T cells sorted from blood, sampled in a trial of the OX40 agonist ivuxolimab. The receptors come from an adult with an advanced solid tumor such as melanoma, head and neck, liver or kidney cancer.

Here the CDR3 DNA reads TGTGCCAGCAGCCCTAGCGGGAGATCTGGGAATGAGCAGTTCTTC. Encoded protein: CASSPSGRSGNEQFF. The chain carries TRBV7-8 and TRBJ2-1, with TRBD2 matching over 10 bases. From germline, CDR1 is SGHVS and CDR2 FQNEAQ. The CDR3 is made up of 15 amino acids. Trimming took 5 bases from V and 7 from J; bases not matched to a gene: 8.

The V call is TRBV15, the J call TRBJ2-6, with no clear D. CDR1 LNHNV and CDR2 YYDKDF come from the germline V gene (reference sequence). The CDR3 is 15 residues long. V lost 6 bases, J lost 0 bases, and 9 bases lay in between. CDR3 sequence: CATSPRFSGANVLTF. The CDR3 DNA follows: TGTGCCACCAGTCCCAGATTCTCTGGGGCCAACGTCCTGACTTTC.

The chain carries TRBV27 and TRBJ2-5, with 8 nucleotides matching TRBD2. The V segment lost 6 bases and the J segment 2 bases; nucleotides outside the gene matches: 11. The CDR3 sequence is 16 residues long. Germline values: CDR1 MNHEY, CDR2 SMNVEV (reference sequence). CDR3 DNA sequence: TGTGCCAGCAGCCGGACCGTTATAGCGGGACAAGAGACCCAGTACTTC. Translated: CASSRTVIAGQETQYF.

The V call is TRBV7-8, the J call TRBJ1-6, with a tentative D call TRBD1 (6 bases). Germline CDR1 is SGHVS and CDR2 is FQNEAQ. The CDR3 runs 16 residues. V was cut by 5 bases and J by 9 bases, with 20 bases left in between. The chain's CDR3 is CASSPWGGYVGSPLHF. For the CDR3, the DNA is TGTGCCAGCAGCCCTTGGGGGGGCTACGTAGGTTCACCCCTCCACTTT.

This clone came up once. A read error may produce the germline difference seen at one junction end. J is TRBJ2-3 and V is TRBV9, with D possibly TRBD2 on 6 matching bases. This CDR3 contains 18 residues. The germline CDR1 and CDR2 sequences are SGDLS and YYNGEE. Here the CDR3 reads CASSVEPGGATSTYTQYF. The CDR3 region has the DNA TGTGCCAGCAGCGTAGAGCCTGGCGGGGCAACTAGCACATATACGCAGTATTTT.

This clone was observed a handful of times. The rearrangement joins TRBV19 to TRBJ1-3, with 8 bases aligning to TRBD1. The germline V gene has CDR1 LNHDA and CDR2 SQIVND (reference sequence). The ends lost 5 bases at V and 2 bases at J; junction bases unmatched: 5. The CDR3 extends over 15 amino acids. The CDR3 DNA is TGTGCCAGTAGTGAGGGACAGGTGGCTGGAAACACCATATATTTT. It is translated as CASSEGQVAGNTIYF.

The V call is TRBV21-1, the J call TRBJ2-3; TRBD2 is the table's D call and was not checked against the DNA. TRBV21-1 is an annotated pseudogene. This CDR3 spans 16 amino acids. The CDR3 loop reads CASTKVTSGNTDTQYF. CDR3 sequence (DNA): TGTGCCAGCACCAAAGTGACTAGCGGGAACACAGATACGCAGTATTTT.

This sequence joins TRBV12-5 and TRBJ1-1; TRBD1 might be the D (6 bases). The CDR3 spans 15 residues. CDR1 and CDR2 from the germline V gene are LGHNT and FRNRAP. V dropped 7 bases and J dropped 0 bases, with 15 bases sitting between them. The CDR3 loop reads CASASPDSMNTEAFF. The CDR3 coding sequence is TGTGCTAGTGCTAGTCCGGACAGCATGAACACTGAAGCTTTCTTT.

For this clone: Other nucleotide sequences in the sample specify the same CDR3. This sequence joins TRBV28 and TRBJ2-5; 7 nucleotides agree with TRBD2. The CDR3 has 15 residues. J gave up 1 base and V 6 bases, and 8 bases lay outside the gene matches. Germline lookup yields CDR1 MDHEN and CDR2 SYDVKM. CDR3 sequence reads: CASSLPRGIQETQYF. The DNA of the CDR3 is TGTGCCAGCAGCCTGCCGCGGGGGATCCAAGAGACCCAGTACTTC.

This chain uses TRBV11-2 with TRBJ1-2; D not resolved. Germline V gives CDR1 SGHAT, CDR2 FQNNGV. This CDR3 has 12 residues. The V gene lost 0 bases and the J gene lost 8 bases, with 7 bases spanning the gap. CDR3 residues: CASSLEGKGYTF. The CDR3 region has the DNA TGTGCCAGCAGCTTAGAGGGGAAAGGCTACACCTTC.

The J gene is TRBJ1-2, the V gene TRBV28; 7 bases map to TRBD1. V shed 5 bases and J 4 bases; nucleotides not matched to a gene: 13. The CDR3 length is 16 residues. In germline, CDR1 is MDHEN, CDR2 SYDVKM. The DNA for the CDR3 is TGTGCCAGCAGTCCTTCCGACAGGGTAAGGGGCTATGGCTACACCTTC. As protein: CASSPSDRVRGYGYTF.

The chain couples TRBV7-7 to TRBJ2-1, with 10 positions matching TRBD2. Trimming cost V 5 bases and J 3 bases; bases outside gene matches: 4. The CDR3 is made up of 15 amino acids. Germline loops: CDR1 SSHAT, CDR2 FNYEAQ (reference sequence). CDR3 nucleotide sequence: TGTGCCAGCAGCCCTAGCGGGAGTGGCTACAATGAGCAGTTCTTC. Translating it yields CASSPSGSGYNEQFF. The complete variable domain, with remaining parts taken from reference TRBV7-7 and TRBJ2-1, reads GAGVSQSPRYKVTKRGQDVTLRCDPISSHATLYWYQQALGQGPEFLTYFNYEAQPDKSGLPSDRFSAERPEGSISTLTIQRTEQRDSAMYRCASSPSGSGYNEQFFGPGTRLTVL.

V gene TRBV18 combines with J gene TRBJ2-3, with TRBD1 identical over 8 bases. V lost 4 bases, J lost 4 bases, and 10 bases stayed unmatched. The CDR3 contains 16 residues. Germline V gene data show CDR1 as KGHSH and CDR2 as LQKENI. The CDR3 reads CASSLLPMTGADTQYF. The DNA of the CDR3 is TGTGCCAGCTCACTACTACCCATGACAGGGGCAGATACGCAGTATTTT. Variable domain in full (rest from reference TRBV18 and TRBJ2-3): NAGVMQNPRHLVRRRGQEARLRCSPMKGHSHVYWYRQLPEEGLKFMVYLQKENIIDESGMPKERFSAEFPKEGPSILRIQQVVRGDSAAYFCASSLLPMTGADTQYFGPGTRLTVL.

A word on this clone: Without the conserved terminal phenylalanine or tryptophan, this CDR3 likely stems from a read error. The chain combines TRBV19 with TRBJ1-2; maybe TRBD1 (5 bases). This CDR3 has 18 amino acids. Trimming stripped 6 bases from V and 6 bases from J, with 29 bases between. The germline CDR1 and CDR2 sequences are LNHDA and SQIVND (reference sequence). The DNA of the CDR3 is TGTGCCAGTAGGCGGGCAACCCAGGGAATGAGCCCTACCCATGGCTACACCCTC. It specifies CASRRATQGMSPTHGYTL.

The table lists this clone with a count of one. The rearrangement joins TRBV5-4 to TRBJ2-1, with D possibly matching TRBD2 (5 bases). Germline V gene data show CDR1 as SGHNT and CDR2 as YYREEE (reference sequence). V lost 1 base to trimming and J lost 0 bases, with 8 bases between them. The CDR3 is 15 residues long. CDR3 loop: CASSLFGNSYNEQFF. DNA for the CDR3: TGTGCCAGCAGCTTGTTCGGGAACTCCTACAATGAGCAGTTCTTC.

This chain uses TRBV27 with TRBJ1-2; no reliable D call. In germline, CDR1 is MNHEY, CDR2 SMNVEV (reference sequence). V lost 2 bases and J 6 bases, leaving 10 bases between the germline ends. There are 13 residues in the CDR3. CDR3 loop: CASSLGYRDGYTF. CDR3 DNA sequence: TGTGCCAGCAGTTTAGGGTACCGGGATGGCTACACCTTC.

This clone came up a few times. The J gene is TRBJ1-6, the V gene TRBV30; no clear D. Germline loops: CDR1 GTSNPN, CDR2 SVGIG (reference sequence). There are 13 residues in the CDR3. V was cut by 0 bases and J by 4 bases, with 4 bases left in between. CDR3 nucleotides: TGTGCCTGGAGTGTGGGTTATAATTCACCCCTCCACTTT. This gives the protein CAWSVGYNSPLHF.

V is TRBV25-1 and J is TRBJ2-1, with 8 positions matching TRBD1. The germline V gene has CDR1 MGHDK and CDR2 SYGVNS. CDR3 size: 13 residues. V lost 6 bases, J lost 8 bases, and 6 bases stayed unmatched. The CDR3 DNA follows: TGTGCCAGCAGCCGACAGGGGTTGGATGAGCAGTTCTTC. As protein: CASSRQGLDEQFF.